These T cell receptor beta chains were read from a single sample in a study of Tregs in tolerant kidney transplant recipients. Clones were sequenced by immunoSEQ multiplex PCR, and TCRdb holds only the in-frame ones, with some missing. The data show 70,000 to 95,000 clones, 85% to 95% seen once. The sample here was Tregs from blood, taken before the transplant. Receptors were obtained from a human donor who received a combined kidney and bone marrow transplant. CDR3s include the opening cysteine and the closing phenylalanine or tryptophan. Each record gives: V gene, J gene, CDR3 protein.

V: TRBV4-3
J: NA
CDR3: CASSQRLAGVHEQYF

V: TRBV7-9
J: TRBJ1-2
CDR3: CASSQQLDSDYTF

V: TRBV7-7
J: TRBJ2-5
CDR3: CASSSGSGETQYF

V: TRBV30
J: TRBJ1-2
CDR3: CAWSRDGRVDGYTF

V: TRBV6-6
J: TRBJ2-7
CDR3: CASSYYTGLEQYF

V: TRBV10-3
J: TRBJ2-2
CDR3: CGSGGGRTGELFF

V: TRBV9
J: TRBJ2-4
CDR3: CASSLGQGNIQYF

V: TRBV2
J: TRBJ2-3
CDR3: CAGALDTQYF

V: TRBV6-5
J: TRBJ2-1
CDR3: CASGNNEQFF

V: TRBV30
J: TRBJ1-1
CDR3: CAWTKARENTEAFF

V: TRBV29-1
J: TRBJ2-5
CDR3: CSVVSTEETQYF

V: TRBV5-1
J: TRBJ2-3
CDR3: CASSWGLDSTDTQYF

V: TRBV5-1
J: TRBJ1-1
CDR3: CASSLATDLEAFF

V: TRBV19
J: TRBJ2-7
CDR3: CASSIPGGDEQYF

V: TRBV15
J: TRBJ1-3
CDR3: CATSRDPGPGNTIYF

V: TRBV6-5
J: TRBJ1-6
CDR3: CASSYNRGALHF

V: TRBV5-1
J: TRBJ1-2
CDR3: CASSLTGYNYGYTF

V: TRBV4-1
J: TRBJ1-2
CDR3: CASSQAQDDYGYTF

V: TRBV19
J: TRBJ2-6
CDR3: CASSISGTGANVLTF

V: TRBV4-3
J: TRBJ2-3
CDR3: CASSQGQDTASTQYF

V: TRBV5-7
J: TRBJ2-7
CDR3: CASSLGGPNEQYF

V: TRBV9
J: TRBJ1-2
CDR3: CASSVAGGGYTF

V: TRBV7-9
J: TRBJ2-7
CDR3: CASSFSGSYEQYF

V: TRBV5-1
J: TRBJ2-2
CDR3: CASIPGQWPGELFF

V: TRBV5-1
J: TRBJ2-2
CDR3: CASSLSRGLGGTGELFF

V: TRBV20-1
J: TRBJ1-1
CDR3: CSAMNTEAFF

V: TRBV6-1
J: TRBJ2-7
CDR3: CASSRTSGKGYEQYF

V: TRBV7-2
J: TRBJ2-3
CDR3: CASSVRKSTDTQYF

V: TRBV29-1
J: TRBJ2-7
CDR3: CSVDRGYEQYF

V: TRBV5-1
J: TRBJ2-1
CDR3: CASSFGLAEVNEQFF

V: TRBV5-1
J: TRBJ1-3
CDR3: CASSSQSRTGNTIYF

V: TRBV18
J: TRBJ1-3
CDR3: CASSFDRASGNTIYF

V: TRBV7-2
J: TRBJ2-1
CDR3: CASSWTGGFTNEQFF

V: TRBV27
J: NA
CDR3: CASSLKTGTGGFSYEQYF

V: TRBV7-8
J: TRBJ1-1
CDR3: CASSSRRLEAFF

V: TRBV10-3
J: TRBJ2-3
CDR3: CAISQLDTDTQYF

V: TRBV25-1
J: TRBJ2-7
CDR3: CASRGLPNEQYF

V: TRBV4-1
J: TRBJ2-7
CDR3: CASSHWAGGGEQYF

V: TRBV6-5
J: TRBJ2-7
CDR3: CASSSGTGSYEQYF

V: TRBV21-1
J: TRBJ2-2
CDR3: CASSHRDRNTGELFF

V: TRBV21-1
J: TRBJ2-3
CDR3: CASSSHRVGTDTQYF

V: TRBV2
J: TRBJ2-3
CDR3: CASPWTLNTDTQYF

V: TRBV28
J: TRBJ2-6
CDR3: CASRGDLSGANVLTF

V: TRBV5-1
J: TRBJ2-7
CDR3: CASSLGLAGLREQYF

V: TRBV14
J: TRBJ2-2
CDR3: CASSLLAGEDAGELFF

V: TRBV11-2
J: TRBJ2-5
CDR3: CASSPTETQYF

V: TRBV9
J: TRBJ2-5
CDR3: CASSVGPPNIQETQYF

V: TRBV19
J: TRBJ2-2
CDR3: CASLTSDRHTGELFF

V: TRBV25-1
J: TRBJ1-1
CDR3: CASSAGRGIEAFF

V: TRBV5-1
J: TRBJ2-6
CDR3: CASSPWGLNVLTF

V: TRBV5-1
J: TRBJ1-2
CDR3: CASSLILEGYGYTF

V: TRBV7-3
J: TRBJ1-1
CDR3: CASSLRQRGTEAFF

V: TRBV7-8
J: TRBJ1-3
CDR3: CASSSRDSYYSGNTIYF

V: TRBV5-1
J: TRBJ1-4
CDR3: CASRVLGQGHEKLFF